One and the same sample provided the 3 T cell receptor beta chains below, sequenced in a study of T cell clonotyping in hematopoietic cell transplantation. Clones were read by immunoSEQ multiplex PCR, and TCRdb kept only the in-frame ones, dropping some. The top ten hold about 9.3% of the sample, which has 17,000 or so clones, over 55% seen once. Sequences were obtained from peripheral blood mononuclear cells. These receptors were obtained from a woman aged 60-75 years in good health. Some clones in this sample may be carry-over from other donors' samples.

The table lists this clone with a count of one. The chain has TRBV2 and TRBJ2-7; D is unclear. Germline-derived CDR1 and CDR2 are SNHLY and FYNNEI. V shed 5 bases and J shed 7 bases, with 12 bases lying between them. The CDR3 contains 12 residues. The CDR3 spells CASSRTEREQYF. The CDR3 coding sequence is TGTGCCAGCAGTCGGACCGAAAGGGAGCAGTACTTC.

This chain uses TRBV30 with TRBJ2-7; tentatively, D is TRBD2 (5 bases). Trimming pared 0 bases from V and 3 bases from J, leaving 12 bases between. Germline values: CDR1 GTSNPN, CDR2 SVGIG (reference sequence). The length of the CDR3 is 14 residues. The CDR3 region is CAWSVGQAGYEQYF. CDR3 in DNA: TGTGCCTGGAGTGTTGGGCAGGCGGGCTACGAGCAGTACTTC.

This clone was counted a few times. Here the CDR3 DNA reads TGCGCCAGCAGCCCGGGGGGATCGTATGGCTACACCTTC. Its protein is CASSPGGSYGYTF. This chain connects TRBV5-1 to TRBJ1-2; tentatively, D is TRBD1 (5 bases). Germline-derived CDR1 and CDR2 are SGHRS and YFSETQ. This CDR3 spans 13 amino acids. With 4 bases removed from V and 5 bases from J, the gap between germline ends came to 12 bases.